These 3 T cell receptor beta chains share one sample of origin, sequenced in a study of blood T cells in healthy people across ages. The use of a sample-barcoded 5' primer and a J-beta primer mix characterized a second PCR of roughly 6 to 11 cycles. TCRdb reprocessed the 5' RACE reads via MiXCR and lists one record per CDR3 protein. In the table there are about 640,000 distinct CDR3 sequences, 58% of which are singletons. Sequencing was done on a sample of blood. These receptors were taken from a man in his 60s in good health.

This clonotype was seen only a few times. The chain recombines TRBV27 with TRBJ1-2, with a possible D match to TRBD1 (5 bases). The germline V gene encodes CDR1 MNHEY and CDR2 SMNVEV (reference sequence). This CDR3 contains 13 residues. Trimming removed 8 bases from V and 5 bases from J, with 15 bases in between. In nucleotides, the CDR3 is TGTGCCAGCTGCAGGGAGGGAGGGTATGGCTACACCTTC. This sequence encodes CASCREGGYGYTF.

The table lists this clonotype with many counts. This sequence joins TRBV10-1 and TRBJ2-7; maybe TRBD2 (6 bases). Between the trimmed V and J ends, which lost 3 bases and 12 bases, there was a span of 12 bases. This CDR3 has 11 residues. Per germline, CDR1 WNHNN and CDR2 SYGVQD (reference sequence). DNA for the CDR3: TGCGCCAGCAGTGATGGGAAGGGACTGTACTTC. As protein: CASSDGKGLYF.

The CDR3 DNA is TGTGCCAGCAGCCGGACCCGAGGGGCGTACCAAGAGACCCAGTACTTC. This sequence encodes CASSRTRGAYQETQYF. The genes are TRBV7-9 and TRBJ2-5; D may match TRBD1 or TRBD2 (5 bases each). This CDR3 comprises 16 residues. Germline V gives CDR1 SEHNR, CDR2 FQNEAQ (reference sequence). Trimming cost V 5 bases and J 0 bases, with 16 bases left between them.